The entry that follows covers one T cell receptor beta chain sequence. Its antigen is unknown. The V gene's germline CDR1 is MNHNY and CDR2 SVGAGI (reference sequence). The CDR3 totals 15 residues. J was trimmed by 4 bases and V by 2 bases; bases with no gene match: 7. This sample is part of a study of cytomegalovirus exposure and HLA in healthy donors. The PCR employed 60 Vbeta primers together with 13 Jbeta primers. Libraries were prepared by immunoSEQ multiplex PCR; TCRdb keeps only in-frame clonotypes and omits some of them. The sample lists 100,000 to 150,000 clones; 80% to 90% were seen once. Notes on the study in general: A later analysis appeared to link common viral pathogens to several of the most significant clusters.

Sample: PBMCs. The V and J genes are TRBV6-6 and TRBJ2-7; 8 bases line up with TRBD1. The receptor was derived from a man aged 50-59 years in good health and CMV-seronegative. CDR3 sequence reads: CASSYVGQGPYEQYF. The CDR3, as DNA: TGTGCCAGCAGTTACGTTGGACAGGGTCCTTACGAGCAGTACTTC.